This record covers a single TCR beta chain. Antigen: not known. Germline CDR1 ENHRY, CDR2 SYGVKD. The CDR3 loop spans 14 amino acids. Trimming took 6 bases from V and 4 from J, leaving 12 bases between them. The protocol was immunoSEQ multiplex PCR, while the TCRdb copy is restricted to in-frame clones and leaves out a portion. The sample carries about 47,000 clones, 95% recorded once. The sample comes from a study of graft-versus-host responses after intestinal transplantation. Whole-study context: Multivisceral, liver-intestinal, or isolated intestinal transplants were performed in recipients. Recipients across the board were started on anti-thymocyte globulin induction, then kept on tacrolimus and steroids for roughly 3 years. Study outcomes and limitations: In recipient marrow, GvH clones were found, and some appeared first in ileum or blood.

Sequenced here: unstimulated CD8+ T cells sorted from spleen or lymph node cells, sampled before transplant. The TCR sequence derives from a human donor who was the organ donor for an intestinal transplant. This chain joins TRBV10-3 and TRBJ2-2, with D perhaps being TRBD1 or TRBD2 (5 bases each). CDR3 bases: TGTGCCATCAGGGGAACTGGGGGCACCGGGGAGCTGTTTTTT. Translation gives CAIRGTGGTGELFF.